This T cell receptor (beta chain) was sequenced during a study of Ad26.COV2.S vaccination and SARS-CoV-2 variants. Study observations and caveats: Analyses of TCR breadth and depth may have underestimated total T cell responses.

Comments on this clone: Its target is not known.

The CDR3 is made up of 16 amino acids. With 0 bases removed from V and 1 base from J, the gap between germline ends came to 11 bases. Germline CDR1 and CDR2: LGHDT and YNNKEL (reference sequence). The protocol was immunoSEQ multiplex PCR, while the TCRdb copy is restricted to in-frame clones and leaves out a portion. Of about 480,000 clones listed, roughly nine tenths are singletons. As for treatment: roughly 18 received Ad26.COV2.S at low or high dose, single or two shots; several received placebo; per-sample allocation not given. Sampling was performed 63 days after the first vaccine or placebo injection. Boston provided a donor who was an adult aged 18-55 years.

This sequence was found in a person aged 18-65 years who received the Ad26.COV2.S COVID-19 vaccine or a placebo. The chain links TRBV3-1 (or the pseudogene TRBV3-2) to TRBJ2-3; no firm D call. The sample in question was peripheral blood, obtained in a trial of Ad26.COV2.S vaccine versus placebo. The chain's CDR3 is CASSQDREWGTDTQYF. The DNA of the CDR3 is TGTGCCAGCAGCCAAGATAGGGAATGGGGCACAGATACGCAGTATTTT.